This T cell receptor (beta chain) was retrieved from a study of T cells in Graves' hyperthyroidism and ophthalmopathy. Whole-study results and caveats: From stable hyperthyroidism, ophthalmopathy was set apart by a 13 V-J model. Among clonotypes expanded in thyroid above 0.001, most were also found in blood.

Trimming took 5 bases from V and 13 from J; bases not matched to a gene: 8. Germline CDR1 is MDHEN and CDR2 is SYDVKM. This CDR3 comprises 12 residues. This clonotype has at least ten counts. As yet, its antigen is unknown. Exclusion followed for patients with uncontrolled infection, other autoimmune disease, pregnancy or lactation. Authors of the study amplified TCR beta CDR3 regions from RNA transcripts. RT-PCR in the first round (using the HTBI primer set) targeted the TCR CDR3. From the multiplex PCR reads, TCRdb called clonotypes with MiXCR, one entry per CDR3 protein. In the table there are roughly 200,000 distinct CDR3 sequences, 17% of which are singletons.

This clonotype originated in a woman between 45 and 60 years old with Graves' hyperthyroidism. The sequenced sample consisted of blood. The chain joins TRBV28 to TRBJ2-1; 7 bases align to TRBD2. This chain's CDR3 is CASSRGDLGQFF. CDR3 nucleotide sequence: TGTGCCAGCAGTCGGGGGGACCTGGGACAGTTCTTC.